This T cell receptor beta chain came from a study of blood T cell repertoires in COVID-19. TCRdb's table, derived via immunoSEQ multiplex PCR, lists solely in-frame clones and lacks some. This sample yields around 400,000 clones, of which approximately 90% are seen a single time; 0.7% to 0.95% belongs to the top ten. This CDR3 contains 10 residues. Sample: PBMCs or T cells enriched from blood (not recorded which). This TCR was sampled from a middle-aged woman who had been exposed to COVID-19. The rearrangement uses TRBV12-2 and TRBJ1-5. TRBV12-2 is labeled a pseudogene. The CDR3 spells CASPNQPQHF. The CDR3, as DNA: TGTGCAAGCCCTAATCAGCCCCAGCATTTT.